There are many counts of the clone carrying this T cell receptor (beta chain). The target antigen is unknown. This entry is derived from a study of CD8 T cells in ankylosing spondylitis. General study points: In ankylosing spondylitis blood, a motif of about eight highly homologous TCR beta variants appeared characteristic. Relatively rare in peripheral blood, disease-linked clones were also CD8+.

Making the TCR beta libraries involved quantitative 5'-RACE with molecular barcodes. TCRdb processed the 5' RACE reads anew with MiXCR; each CDR3 protein has one entry. The sample contains about 160,000 distinct CDR3 sequences, around 20% of which appear only once. Trimming cost V 5 bases and J 2 bases, with 12 bases left between them. The CDR3 runs 14 residues. The V gene's germline CDR1 is SGHRS and CDR2 YFSETQ. The rearrangement links TRBV5-1 to TRBJ2-3; weak D call: TRBD1 (6 bases). The sequenced material came from blood, either unsorted or a sorted T cell fraction (not recorded which). The TCR sequence derives from a male donor with ankylosing spondylitis or in good health (not recorded which). CDR3 coding DNA: TGCGCCAGCAGTGGGGGCGCCCCCACAGATACGCAGTATTTT. The encoded protein is CASSGGAPTDTQYF. The full variable domain, its missing parts supplied by reference TRBV5-1 and TRBJ2-3, is KAGVTQTPRYLIKTRGQQVTLSCSPISGHRSVSWYQQTPGQGLQFLFEYFSETQRNKGNFPGRFSGRQFSNSRSEMNVSTLELGDSALYLCASSGGAPTDTQYFGPGTRLTVL.